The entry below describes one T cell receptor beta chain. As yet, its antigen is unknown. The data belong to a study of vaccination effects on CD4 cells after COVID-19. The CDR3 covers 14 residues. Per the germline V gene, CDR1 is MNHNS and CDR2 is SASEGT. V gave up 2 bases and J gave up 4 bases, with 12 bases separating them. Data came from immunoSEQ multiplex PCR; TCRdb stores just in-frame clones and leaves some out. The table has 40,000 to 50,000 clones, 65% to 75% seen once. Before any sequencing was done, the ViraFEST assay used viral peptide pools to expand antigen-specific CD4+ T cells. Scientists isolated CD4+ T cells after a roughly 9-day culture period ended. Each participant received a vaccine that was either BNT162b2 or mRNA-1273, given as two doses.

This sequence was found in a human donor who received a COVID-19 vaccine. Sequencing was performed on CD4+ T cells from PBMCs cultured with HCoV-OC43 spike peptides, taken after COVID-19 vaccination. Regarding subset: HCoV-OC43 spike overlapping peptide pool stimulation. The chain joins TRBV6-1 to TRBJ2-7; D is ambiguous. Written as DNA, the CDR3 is TGTGCCAGCAGTGAATTGGTGCGGCCGTACGAGCAGTACTTC. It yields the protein CASSELVRPYEQYF.